The entry below describes one TCR beta chain. Its antigen is not known. The study sequenced cultured CD4+ T cell DNA using the Oncomine TCR Beta short-read assay. CD4+ T cells were cultured, and genomic DNA was extracted from them. In TCRdb, the PCR reads were re-called with MiXCR into one record per CDR3 protein. The sample lists 15,000 to 20,000 distinct CDR3 sequences, 50% to 60% occurring once. The treatment is: approximately nine-day PBMC culture with coronavirus spike peptide pools or control peptides (ViraFEST assay). A negative selection step was used to isolate CD4+ T cells once culture had run for 10 days. CDR1 and CDR2 from the germline V gene are SGHNT and YENEEA. V was shortened by 1 base and J by 4 bases, with 23 bases between the two germline ends. This CDR3 has 19 residues. The sample is drawn from a study of vaccination and CD4 T cells after COVID-19.

Material for sequencing was CD4+ T cells from blood, cultured in vitro. The chain links TRBV11-3 to TRBJ2-1, with D hard to call. The TCR originated in a human donor who had recovered from COVID-19. DNA of the CDR3: TGTGCCAGCAGCTTAGTCCTCCCCTTTGGAATAGTGAGATACAATGAGCAGTTCTTC. Translating it yields CASSLVLPFGIVRYNEQFF. Full variable domain (remainder filled in from reference TRBV11-3 and TRBJ2-1): EAGVVQSPRYKIIEKKQPVAFWCNPISGHNTLYWYLQNLGQGPELLIRYENEEAVDDSQLPKDRFSAERLKGVDSTLKIQPAELGDSAVYLCASSLVLPFGIVRYNEQFFGPGTRLTVL.